Following are 12 T cell receptor beta chains from one sample sequenced in a study of T cells after yellow fever vaccination. One entry per CDR3 protein, called by TCRdb with MiXCR from the 5' RACE reads. The sample yields 250,000 or so distinct CDR3 sequences, more than 3.5% seen once. The sample was PBMCs, taken 15 days after the yellow fever booster vaccination. The receptors derive from a man aged 18 to 30 who received the YFV17D yellow fever vaccine.

This clonotype showed up many times. V gene TRBV3-1 combines with J gene TRBJ1-1, with D tentatively TRBD1 (5 bases). CDR1 and CDR2 (germline): LGHDT, YNNKEL (reference sequence). The CDR3 has 14 residues. V lost 6 bases to trimming and J lost 4 bases, with 15 bases between them. The CDR3 is CASRPVRDGTEAFF. In DNA, the CDR3 is TGTGCCAGCAGACCTGTACGGGACGGCACTGAAGCTTTCTTT.

This clonotype was observed at least ten times. The rearrangement uses TRBV10-3 and TRBJ2-7, with a tentative D call TRBD2 (7 bases). Germline assignment: CDR1 ENHRY and CDR2 SYGVKD. V dropped 0 bases and J dropped 5 bases, with 14 bases sitting between them. The CDR3 is 15 residues long. The CDR3 here is CAISESTGGGDEQYV. The CDR3 bases are TGTGCCATCAGTGAGTCGACGGGGGGCGGCGACGAGCAGTACGTC.

The chain recombines TRBV4-3 with TRBJ2-7; 13 positions match TRBD2. The V gene's germline CDR1 is LGHNA and CDR2 YSLEER. The CDR3 length is 18 residues. V lost 4 bases and J lost 0; bases outside the gene matches: 9. CDR3 residues: CASSPGLAGYHSSYEQYF. The CDR3, as DNA: TGCGCCAGCAGCCCGGGACTAGCGGGGTACCACAGCTCCTACGAGCAGTACTTC.

This clonotype was seen at least ten times. V gene TRBV29-1 combines with J gene TRBJ2-5; D is possibly TRBD1 (6 bases). V was trimmed by 2 bases and J by 4 bases, leaving 11 bases between them. Germline values: CDR1 SQVTM, CDR2 ANQGSEA. The CDR3 sequence is 13 residues long. DNA for the CDR3: TGCAGCGTTGAACAGGGGTCATCAGAGACCCAGTACTTC. Its protein product is CSVEQGSSETQYF.

This clonotype has ten or more counts. The CDR3 bases are TGCGCCAGCTTCACAGCTTGTGGAGATACGCAGTATTTT. Its translation is CASFTACGDTQYF. The chain employs TRBV23-1 and TRBJ2-3; D is undetermined. TRBV23-1 is placed among ORFs of uncertain function. The length of the CDR3 is 13 residues. V was clipped by 8 bases and J by 5 bases, with 14 bases between them.

This clonotype was recorded many times. CDR3 amino acids: CASSLVGVSGNIQYF. The CDR3 nucleotides read TGTGCCAGCAGCTTAGTCGGGGTATCTGGAAACATTCAGTACTTC. The chain carries TRBV7-2 and TRBJ2-4, with D perhaps matching TRBD2 (5 bases). Between the trimmed V and J ends, which lost 1 base and 6 bases, there was a span of 13 bases. Germline V gene sequence: CDR1 SGHTA, CDR2 FQGNSA. The CDR3 contains 15 residues. Together with reference TRBV7-2 and TRBJ2-4, the CDR3 gives the full variable domain: GAGVSQSPSNKVTEKGKDVELRCDPISGHTALYWYRQSLGQGLEFLIYFQGNSAPDKSGLPSDRFSAERTGGSVSTLTIQRTQQEDSAVYLCASSLVGVSGNIQYFGAGTRLSVL.

This clonotype was observed many times. The V gene is TRBV4-3, the J gene TRBJ2-1; 8 bases line up with TRBD1. Germline CDR1 and CDR2: LGHNA and YSLEER. V was pared by 3 bases and J by 6 bases, with 4 bases of the junction left unmatched. This CDR3 comprises 14 residues. This CDR3 is CASSQDRAGNEQFF. CDR3 sequence (DNA): TGCGCCAGCAGCCAGGACAGGGCGGGCAATGAGCAGTTCTTC.

This clonotype was counted ten times or more. The rearrangement joins TRBV12-3 or TRBV12-4 to TRBJ2-5, with D perhaps TRBD1 (5 bases). The CDR3 consists of 14 residues. Trimming shortened V by 7 bases and J by 4 bases, and 16 bases separated the two germline ends. CDR3 DNA sequence: TGTGCCAGCACCCGAGCCAGCAGGGCAGAGACCCAGTACTTC. Its translation: CASTRASRAETQYF.

The table lists this clonotype with many counts. The rearrangement joins TRBV6-2 or TRBV6-3 to TRBJ2-3, with 7 bases fitting TRBD1. Germline CDR1 MNHEY, CDR2 SVGEGT. The CDR3 contains 14 residues. J was trimmed by 4 bases and V by 6 bases; bases with no gene match: 7. CDR3 DNA: TGTGCCAGCAGCCGGGACAGCCACGCAGATACGCAGTATTTT. Translated, it gives CASSRDSHADTQYF.

This clonotype was counted at least ten times. Here the CDR3 DNA reads TGTGCCAGCTCACTCTCGGACGGATCAGGCGAGCAGTACGTC. This translates into CASSLSDGSGEQYV. The V gene is TRBV18, the J gene TRBJ2-7; no clear D gene. Germline lookup yields CDR1 KGHSH and CDR2 LQKENI. V was cut by 4 bases and J by 6 bases, with 16 bases left in between. The CDR3 runs 14 residues.

At least ten counts were recorded for this clonotype. The chain employs TRBV6-2 or TRBV6-3 and TRBJ2-5; 7 bases match TRBD2. CDR1 and CDR2 (germline): MNHEY, SVGEGT. J lost 2 bases, V lost 7 bases, and 10 bases had no gene match. This CDR3 spans 15 amino acids. CDR3: CASTKWSGVQETQYF. DNA for the CDR3: TGTGCCAGCACAAAATGGAGCGGGGTACAAGAGACCCAGTACTTC.

This clonotype came up many times. CDR3 loop: CSASPLGERGEAGELFF. The CDR3 DNA is TGCAGTGCTAGCCCGCTCGGGGAGCGGGGGGAAGCCGGGGAGCTGTTTTTT. The chain carries TRBV20-1 and TRBJ2-2; 9 bases are shared with TRBD2. Losses at the gene ends were 3 bases for V and 6 bases for J; bases not matched to a gene: 14. Germline CDR1 is DFQATT and CDR2 is SNEGSKA (reference sequence). There are 17 residues in the CDR3.